This record concerns one T cell receptor (beta chain) sequence. Its antigen remains unidentified. These data come from a study of cytomegalovirus exposure and HLA in healthy donors. Points from the study as a whole: In a later analysis, most CMV-associated TCR beta chains appeared HLA-restricted.

CDR3 length: 14 amino acids. The germline V and J ends were trimmed by 6 bases and 3 bases, with 11 bases remaining between them. Germline V gene data show CDR1 as MNHEY and CDR2 as SVGAGI. Vbeta (60) and Jbeta (13) primers were used in the PCR. Here immunoSEQ multiplex PCR was the method, and the copy in TCRdb shows in-frame clones only, minus some. The data show approximately 110,000 clones, around 75% seen once. This chain connects TRBV6-5 to TRBJ2-2, with D perhaps TRBD1 (7 bases). The receptor's source is a woman aged 25-40 years in good health and CMV-seronegative. Sample: PBMCs. The CDR3 region has the DNA TGTGCCAGCAGCCTCAGGGGGGACACCGGGGAGCTGTTTTTT. It is translated as CASSLRGDTGELFF.